Below, one T cell receptor beta chain is given with its context. Its cognate antigen is unknown. Germline V CDR1 and CDR2: KGHSH, LQKENI. V gave up 3 bases and J gave up 6 bases; unmatched junction bases: 11. This CDR3 has 17 residues. The data were taken from a study of STAT3 mutations in large granular lymphocyte leukemia. The repertoire was sequenced with immunoSEQ multiplex PCR; TCRdb's copy has only in-frame clones and lacks some. The repertoire has some 6,000 clones, roughly 88% of them found once; the top ten carry roughly a sixth. Study-wide findings and caveats: Some patients had persisting codominant clonotypes that could mask small clones. At least one immunodominant TCR beta clonotype appeared in every T-cell large granular lymphocyte leukemia patient.

Sequencing input: PBMCs. The sequence was obtained from a human donor with T large granular lymphocyte leukemia. Some clones in this sample may be carry-over from other donors' samples. The rearrangement joins TRBV18 to TRBJ2-1; TRBD2 matches at 10 bases. The CDR3 DNA is TGTGCCAGCTCACCCCGATCTAGAATAGCGGGAGGCAATGAGCAGTTCTTC. Its protein is CASSPRSRIAGGNEQFF.